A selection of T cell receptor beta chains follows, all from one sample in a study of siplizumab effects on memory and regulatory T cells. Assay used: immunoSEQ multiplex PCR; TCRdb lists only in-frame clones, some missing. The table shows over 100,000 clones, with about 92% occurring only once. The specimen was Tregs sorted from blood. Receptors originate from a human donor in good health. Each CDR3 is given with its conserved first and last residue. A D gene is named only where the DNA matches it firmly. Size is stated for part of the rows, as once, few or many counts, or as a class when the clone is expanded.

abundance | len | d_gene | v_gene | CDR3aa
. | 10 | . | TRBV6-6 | CGTASDTQYF
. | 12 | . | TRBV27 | CASSPTGAGYTF
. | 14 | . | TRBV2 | CASSEGPPPYEQYF
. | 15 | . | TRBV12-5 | CASGSGRRSSYEQYF
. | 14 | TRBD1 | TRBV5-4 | CASSLGQGNYGYTF
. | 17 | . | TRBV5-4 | CASSPPSSISGNYGYTF
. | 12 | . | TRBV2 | CASSTLVDTIYF
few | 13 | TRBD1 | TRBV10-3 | CAISRGQGTPLHF
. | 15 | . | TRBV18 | CASSPTARGNQPQHF
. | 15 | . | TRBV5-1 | CASSSPRGSTDTQYF
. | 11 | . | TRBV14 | CASGRNYEQFF
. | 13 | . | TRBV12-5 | CASGLPLTGGAFF
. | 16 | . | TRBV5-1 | CASSLVGGWYQETQYF
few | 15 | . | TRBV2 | CASSLRTGTRKTQYF
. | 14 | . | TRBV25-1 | CASSGGGYVDGYTF
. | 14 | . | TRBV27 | CASSLARGNTEAFF
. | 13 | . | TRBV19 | CASRAAGLYTQYF
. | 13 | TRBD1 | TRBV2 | CASRDRGGQPQHF
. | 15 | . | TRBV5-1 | CASSLEGGRSHEQYF
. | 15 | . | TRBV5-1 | CASSLVQGVTDTQYF
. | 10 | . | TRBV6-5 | CASSWYGYTF
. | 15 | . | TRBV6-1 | CASSARGAMATEAFF
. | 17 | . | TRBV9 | CASSAPWWGTSYNEQFF
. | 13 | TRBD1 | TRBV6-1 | CASGGQATYGYTF
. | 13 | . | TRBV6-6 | CASSSPRENEQFF
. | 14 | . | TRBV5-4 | CASSSSRGRNEQFF
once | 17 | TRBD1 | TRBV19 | CASRGGEWDRGDYGYTF
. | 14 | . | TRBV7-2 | CASSRQGLTDTQYF
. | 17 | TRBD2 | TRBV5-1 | CASSLGSSGSTPYEQYF
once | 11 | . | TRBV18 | CASSPTDTQYF
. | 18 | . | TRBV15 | CATSRDRWVGQAKNIQYF
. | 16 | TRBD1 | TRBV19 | CASSFGQAVTASPLHF
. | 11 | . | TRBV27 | CASSTSYEQYF
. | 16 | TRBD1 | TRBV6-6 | CASSYVEADRVEKLFF
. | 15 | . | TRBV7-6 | CASSFAGTPGYEQYF
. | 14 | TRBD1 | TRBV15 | CASAPGTGTETQYF
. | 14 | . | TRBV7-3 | CASSRNFGTGELFF
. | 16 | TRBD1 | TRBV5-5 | CASRAQDRVLAYEQYF
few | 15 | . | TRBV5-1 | CASSWDPTGGTEAFF
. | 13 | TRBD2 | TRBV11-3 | CASSRGGEETQYF
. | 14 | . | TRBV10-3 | CAISEGGSRDTQYF
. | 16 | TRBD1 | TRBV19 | CASSPMPGTATDEQFF
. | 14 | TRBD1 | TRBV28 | CASILVRGSNEQFF
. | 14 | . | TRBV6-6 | CASTTPGTEETQYF
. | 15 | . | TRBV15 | CATSSGGESTDTQYF
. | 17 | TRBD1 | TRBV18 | CASSPRLGQGSFGELFF
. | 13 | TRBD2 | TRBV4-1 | CASGGVDTDTQYF
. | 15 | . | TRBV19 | CASSATTSSYNEQFF
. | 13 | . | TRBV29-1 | CSAQIRTSFGRFF
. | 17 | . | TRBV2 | CASVLSITGPGSGTQYF
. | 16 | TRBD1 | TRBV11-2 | CASSSPHRDRNYGYTF
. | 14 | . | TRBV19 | CASSIDQGSGEQYF
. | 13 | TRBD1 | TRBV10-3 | CAIRDRGSDGYTF